A single sample is the source of the 12 T cell receptor beta chains below, sequenced in a study of cytomegalovirus exposure and HLA in healthy donors. 13 Jbeta primers and 60 Vbeta primers were used for the PCR. Some clones are missing from TCRdb's copy, which holds only in-frame ones; the method was immunoSEQ multiplex PCR. Of 120,000 or so clones in the sample, approximately 80% were seen once. Sequenced: PBMCs. The source is a man aged 18 to 29 in good health and CMV-seronegative.

The genes are TRBV29-1 and TRBJ2-3; 12 nucleotides agree with TRBD2. J was trimmed by 0 bases and V by 8 bases; bases with no gene match: 9. Germline lookup yields CDR1 SQVTM and CDR2 ANQGSEA. The CDR3 has 16 amino acids. The CDR3 bases are TGCAGCAAGACTAGCGGGAGTTCGGAGAGCACAGATACGCAGTATTTT. Protein product: CSKTSGSSESTDTQYF.

The genes are TRBV9 and TRBJ2-7; 8 bases map to TRBD1. The CDR3 loop spans 17 amino acids. Germline-derived CDR1 and CDR2 are SGDLS and YYNGEE. The trim removed 0 bases at V and 3 bases at J, leaving 11 bases unmatched. CDR3 sequence: CASSVGLGTGFLYEQYF. CDR3 nucleotides: TGTGCCAGCAGCGTAGGACTTGGGACAGGCTTTCTCTACGAGCAGTACTTC.

This clone was observed a handful of times. The chain links TRBV6-5 to TRBJ2-6; 12 nucleotides agree with TRBD1. V shed 8 bases and J 2 bases; nucleotides not matched to a gene: 1. There are 15 residues in the CDR3. Germline-derived CDR1 and CDR2 are MNHEY and SVGAGI. CDR3: CASGTGGAGANVLTF. The CDR3 nucleotides read TGTGCCAGCGGGACAGGGGGCGCTGGGGCCAACGTCCTGACTTTC.

J is TRBJ1-2 and V is TRBV7-2, with a possible D match to TRBD1 (6 bases). Trimming stripped 3 bases from V and 8 bases from J, with 10 bases between. From germline, CDR1 is SGHTA and CDR2 FQGNSA. The CDR3 is 12 residues long. CDR3 nucleotides: TGTGCCAGCAGCTTTGCGACAGGAGGCTACACCTTC. It encodes CASSFATGGYTF.

This chain links TRBV7-9 with TRBJ2-7, with TRBD1 matching over 9 bases. The CDR3 extends over 18 amino acids. Germline values: CDR1 SEHNR, CDR2 FQNEAQ (reference sequence). Losses at the gene ends were 5 bases for V and 6 bases for J; bases not matched to a gene: 20. The CDR3 DNA is TGTGCCAGCAGCACGTGGGGTGACGACAGGGGGGTCCCTCGCGAGCAGTACTTC. Encoded protein: CASSTWGDDRGVPREQYF. Supplemented by reference TRBV7-9 and TRBJ2-7, the full variable domain reads DTGVSQNPRHKITKRGQNVTFRCDPISEHNRLYWYRQTLGQGPEFLTYFQNEAQLEKSRLLSDRFSAERPKGSFSTLEIQRTEQGDSAMYLCASSTWGDDRGVPREQYFGPGTRLTVT.

V gene TRBV28 combines with J gene TRBJ2-3; 8 bases line up with TRBD1. V lost 5 bases to trimming and J lost 9 bases; unmatched junction nucleotides: 7. This CDR3 has 13 amino acids. Germline loops: CDR1 MDHEN, CDR2 SYDVKM. CDR3: CASSIGQGYTQYF. DNA for the CDR3: TGTGCCAGCAGTATCGGACAGGGTTACACGCAGTATTTT.

This clone showed up just a few times. V and J are TRBV2 and TRBJ2-1; perhaps TRBD1 as D (6 bases). The germline CDR1 and CDR2 sequences are SNHLY and FYNNEI. This CDR3 is built from 16 residues. V was shortened by 6 bases and J by 4 bases, with 19 bases between the two germline ends. The CDR3 DNA reads as TGTGCCAGCAGGGCCCCCCCAGGGACAAAGTACAATGAGCAGTTCTTC. Translating it yields CASRAPPGTKYNEQFF.

The chain uses TRBV14 and TRBJ2-2, with a weak D call TRBD1 (6 bases). Germline-derived CDR1 and CDR2 are SGHDN and FVKESK. Trimming took off 1 base at V and 7 bases at J, with 13 bases between the two ends. This CDR3 has 15 residues. The CDR3 sequence: CASSQAPGVDGELFF. CDR3 DNA sequence: TGTGCCAGCAGCCAAGCGCCAGGGGTTGACGGGGAGCTGTTTTTT.

The chain uses TRBV28 and TRBJ2-7, with 10 bases lining up with TRBD2. The germline V gene encodes CDR1 MDHEN and CDR2 SYDVKM. The ends lost 1 base at V and 5 bases at J; junction bases unmatched: 11. CDR3 length equals 17 residues. As DNA, the CDR3 is TGTGCCAGCAGTTTATTTAACGGGGGACTAGCGAGGAACGAGCAGTACTTC. This sequence encodes CASSLFNGGLARNEQYF.

The rearrangement joins TRBV28 to TRBJ2-1; tentative D call: TRBD2 (5 bases). Germline CDR1 MDHEN, CDR2 SYDVKM. Deletions cut 7 bases from V and 9 bases from J, with 13 bases between. The CDR3 runs to 12 residues. The chain's CDR3 is CASTSGSFEQFF. DNA of the CDR3: TGTGCCAGCACTAGTGGGAGTTTTGAGCAGTTCTTC.

The chain is built from TRBV6-5 and TRBJ1-5; the match to TRBD1 covers 10 bases. Per the germline V gene, CDR1 is MNHEY and CDR2 is SVGAGI. The CDR3 loop spans 14 amino acids. The trim removed 2 bases at V and 6 bases at J, leaving 1 base unmatched. The CDR3 sequence: CASSYDRGLQPQHF. Here the CDR3 DNA reads TGTGCCAGCAGTTACGACAGGGGGCTTCAGCCCCAGCATTTT.

The CDR3 coding sequence is TGTGCCAGCAGTTTCCCACGGGAGGGCCCTCCAGCAGATACGCAGTATTTT. Translation gives CASSFPREGPPADTQYF. The chain couples TRBV27 to TRBJ2-3, with 8 bases that match TRBD2. The CDR3 is 17 residues long. V shed 3 bases and J 4 bases; nucleotides not matched to a gene: 12. The germline V gene has CDR1 MNHEY and CDR2 SMNVEV (reference sequence).